Listed here are 8 T cell receptor delta chains from one sample, sequenced in a study of Vδ1+ human thymocytes. General study findings and limits: Highly polyclonal TRG and TRD repertoires with Gaussian CDR3 length distributions appeared in thymus.

RNA was extracted from the cells and then reverse transcribed. Pooled V-gene forward primers with one constant-region reverse primer generated the CDR3 amplicons by multiplex PCR. TCRdb reanalysed the multiplex PCR reads with CATT. The sample has 45,000 to 60,000 delta-chain clones, roughly 16% seen once. Their recognized antigens are unknown. Source material: Vdelta1+ gamma-delta thymocytes from the thymus. The sample's subset: FACS-sorted CD3+ TCRalphabeta- TCRVdelta1+ TCRVdelta2- thymocytes. Receptor source: a girl under three years old who had congenital heart surgery.

The V call is TRDV1, the J call TRDJ1; D is perhaps TRDD3 (5 bases). The CDR3 runs to 19 residues. The germline gives CDR1 TSWWSYY, CDR2 QGS. Deletions cut 0 bases from V and 1 base from J, with 21 bases between. CDR3 protein: CALGELDGGDSPSTDKLIF. CDR3 coding DNA: TGTGCTCTTGGGGAACTAGACGGCGGGGACTCACCGTCCACCGATAAACTCATCTTT.

There are a few counts of this clone. The gene calls are TRDV1 and TRDJ1; 10 nucleotides line up with TRDD3. The CDR3 runs to 21 residues. The germline V gene has CDR1 TSWWSYY and CDR2 QGS. The V and J ends lost 3 bases and 2 bases, in that order; junction bases with no gene match: 21. The CDR3 spells CALGDAIDWGMGPRGTDKLIF. The DNA of the CDR3 is TGTGCTCTTGGGGATGCTATAGACTGGGGGATGGGACCTAGGGGGACCGATAAACTCATCTTT.

The J gene is TRDJ1, the V gene TRDV1, with 11 bases fitting TRDD3. Germline V gene sequence: CDR1 TSWWSYY, CDR2 QGS. The ends lost 0 bases at V and 5 bases at J; junction bases unmatched: 11. The CDR3 contains 18 residues. The chain's CDR3 is CALGELPTSGGYGDKLIF. DNA for the CDR3: TGTGCTCTTGGGGAACTACCTACTAGTGGGGGATACGGGGATAAACTCATCTTT.

This clone has only a few counts. The V and J genes are TRDV1 and TRDJ1; D might be TRDD2 (6 bases). Germline assignment: CDR1 TSWWSYY and CDR2 QGS. V shed 3 bases and J shed 0 bases, with 29 bases lying between them. The CDR3 covers 21 residues. The CDR3 DNA reads TGTGCTCTTGGGGAGAGGCCTTCCCCTGCCCCTTACTCTTCCTACACCGATAAACTCATCTTT. Translation: CALGERPSPAPYSSYTDKLIF.

This clone is labeled as medium-sized. Other nucleotide sequences from this sample produce the same CDR3. This chain joins TRDV2 and TRDJ1; the match to TRDD3 covers 8 bases. V lost 6 bases and J lost 0; bases outside the gene matches: 8. The germline V gene has CDR1 GEAIGNYY and CDR2 EKD. The CDR3 contains 15 residues. CDR3 sequence reads: CACCPGGHYTDKLIF. Here the CDR3 DNA reads TGTGCCTGTTGCCCTGGGGGACACTACACCGATAAACTCATCTTT.

In its sample, this clone was seen a few times. The chain is built from TRDV1 and TRDJ1; 8 bases are a match to TRDD3. Germline loops: CDR1 TSWWSYY, CDR2 QGS. This CDR3 region has 19 residues. Germline trimming cut 4 bases from V and 0 bases from J; bases unmatched to any gene: 16. The CDR3 coding sequence is TGTGCTCTTGGGGGATGTCACCTGCTGGGGGACCCGTACACCGATAAACTCATCTTT. Protein product: CALGGCHLLGDPYTDKLIF.

V and J are TRDV2 and TRDJ1, with D perhaps given as TRDD2 or TRDD3 (6 bases each). This CDR3 is built from 22 residues. Between the trimmed V and J ends, which lost 4 bases and 0 bases, there was a span of 35 bases. Germline CDR1 GEAIGNYY, CDR2 EKD. In nucleotides, the CDR3 is TGTGCCTGTGATTGCTCCTACGTACCGGGGGGAATCCCGAGACTGTACACCGATAAACTCATCTTT. Translation gives CACDCSYVPGGIPRLYTDKLIF.

The chain uses TRDV1 and TRDJ1, with a weak D call TRDD3 (5 bases). This CDR3 has 21 amino acids. The germline CDR1 and CDR2 sequences are TSWWSYY and QGS. Trimming took off 8 bases at V and 0 bases at J, with 34 bases between the two ends. The CDR3 loop is CALKNVYPLGNQDLYTDKLIF. The CDR3 nucleotides read TGTGCTCTTAAGAACGTTTACCCCTTGGGGAACCAGGATCTGTACACCGATAAACTCATCTTT.